Below are 8 T cell receptor beta chains sequenced from a single sample in a study of OX40 agonist ivuxolimab in advanced cancers. Sequenced by immunoSEQ multiplex PCR; TCRdb stores in-frame clones only, minus some. The sample records roughly 57,000 clones, around 83% being singletons. The source material was CD4+ or CD8+ T cells sorted from blood, sampled in a trial of the OX40 agonist ivuxolimab. The origin of the receptors is an adult with an advanced solid tumor such as melanoma, head and neck, liver or kidney cancer.

In the case of this clone: Germline and junction disagree at one end, which may indicate a read error. This chain uses TRBV9 with TRBJ1-2; no clear D gene. The CDR3 length is 11 residues. Germline CDR1 and CDR2: SGDLS and YYNGEE. The CDR3 DNA reads TGTGCCAACAGCGGAAGGGCTGGCTACACCTTC. Protein sequence: CANSGRAGYTF.

This chain links TRBV7-3 with TRBJ2-6; D tentatively fits TRBD1 or TRBD2 (6 bases each). Trimming left V 1 base short and J 0 bases short, with 13 bases between. This CDR3 contains 18 residues. From germline, CDR1 is SGHTA and CDR2 FQGTGA. The CDR3 DNA is TGTGCCAGCAGCTTAATAGGGGGGTTATACTCTGGGGCCAACGTCCTGACTTTC. As protein: CASSLIGGLYSGANVLTF.

This clone was recorded a few times. This chain joins TRBV7-2 and TRBJ1-2; 9 positions agree with TRBD1. CDR1 and CDR2 from the germline V gene are SGHTA and FQGNSA. The CDR3 loop spans 13 amino acids. The junction had 4 bases not matched to a gene; V was cut back by 5 bases and J by 6 bases. CDR3 sequence (DNA): TGTGCCAGCAGCCTGGGGACAGGGAATGGCTACACCTTC. Translated, it gives CASSLGTGNGYTF.

The chain uses TRBV7-3 and TRBJ2-1, with TRBD1 matching over 9 bases. V dropped 2 bases and J dropped 8; count of bases not matched to a gene: 13. Germline V lookup: CDR1 SGHTA, CDR2 FQGTGA. CDR3 length: 17 amino acids. The CDR3 sequence: CASSLVGPGQGSHEQFF. For the CDR3, the DNA is TGTGCCAGCAGCTTAGTAGGCCCGGGACAGGGCTCTCATGAGCAGTTCTTC.

The rearrangement links TRBV25-1 to TRBJ1-2; D perhaps matches TRBD1 (6 bases). Per the germline V gene, CDR1 is MGHDK and CDR2 is SYGVNS. Trimming pared 5 bases from V and 11 bases from J, leaving 15 bases between. The CDR3 totals 12 residues. The CDR3 DNA is TGTGCCAGCAGTCCCGGACAGCAGGGGTACACCTTC. Translated: CASSPGQQGYTF.

Concerning this clone: The conserved phenylalanine or tryptophan is not found at the CDR3 terminus, so this likely reflects a read error. Because the CDR3's place on the DNA is in doubt, the DNA is left out and the CDR3 is given as listed by TCRdb. The chain carries TRBV6-9 and TRBJ2-6; the table's TRBD1 call for D was not verified on the DNA. Germline CDR1 reads MNHGY; CDR2 reads SVAAGI. The CDR3 is made up of 12 amino acids, end residues included. The chain's CDR3 is CASSGWLPYDKV.

This rearrangement joins TRBV5-1 to TRBJ1-2; TRBD1 is a possible D gene (5 bases). Trimming stripped 3 bases from V and 10 bases from J, with 19 bases between. Per germline, CDR1 SGHRS and CDR2 YFSETQ. The CDR3 is 14 amino acids. The DNA of the CDR3 is TGCGCCAGCAGCTCCTCCGGGACCAACTTGAACTACACCTTC. Translation: CASSSSGTNLNYTF.

The rearrangement uses TRBV5-1 and TRBJ1-5; no firm D call. Per germline, CDR1 SGHRS and CDR2 YFSETQ. With 4 bases removed from V and 6 bases from J, the gap between germline ends came to 14 bases. The CDR3 covers 14 residues. DNA of the CDR3: TGCGCCAGCAGCCTAAACGGGGTAACTCAGCCCCAGCATTTT. Its translation: CASSLNGVTQPQHF.